The subject of this entry is one T cell receptor beta chain. Its target is not known. This specimen comes from a study of CXCR3-negative and CXCR3-positive naive CD8 T cells. Study results and caveats: Naive CXCR3-positive cells had TRB CDR3s more hydrophobic than those of CXCR3-negative naive cells.

Germline CDR1 and CDR2: SGHTA and FQGTGA. This CDR3 region has 15 residues. 5' RACE with UMI labels generated the TRB cDNA libraries. TCRdb processed the 5' RACE reads again and assigns one entry to each CDR3 protein, with no DNA. This table holds some 68,000 distinct CDR3 sequences. The material sequenced was naive CXCR3+ CD8+ T cells from blood. Subset noted: CD45RO-CCR7+CD27+CD95- naive CD8+ T cells expressing CXCR3 (TNR3+). J is TRBJ2-3 and V is TRBV7-3; the TCRdb D gene call, TRBD2, has no DNA to confirm it. The receptor was isolated from a human donor in good health. Some clones in this sample may be carry-over from other donors' samples. The CDR3 sequence is CASSPSGGLRDTQYF.